Each of the 17 T cell receptor beta chains below was sequenced from the same sample in a study of blood T cells in healthy people across ages. A second about 7 to 12 cycle PCR used barcoded and J-beta primers. TCRdb re-derived calls from the 5' RACE reads in MiXCR, one entry per CDR3 protein. The sample gives about 1.8 million distinct CDR3 sequences, about 50% of which show up once; approximately 2% is in the top ten. Sample: blood. Receptor source: a woman in her forties in good health.

This sequence joins TRBV20-1 and TRBJ2-7; TRBD2 matches 9 bases. This CDR3 comprises 14 residues. J was trimmed by 3 bases and V by 3 bases; bases with no gene match: 6. The germline V gene has CDR1 DFQATT and CDR2 SNEGSKA (reference sequence). This CDR3 is CSASETSGVYEQYF. The DNA for the CDR3 is TGCAGTGCTAGCGAGACTAGCGGTGTCTACGAGCAGTACTTC.

The J gene is TRBJ1-6, the V gene TRBV27, with 10 bases fitting TRBD1. This CDR3 spans 16 amino acids. From germline, CDR1 is MNHEY and CDR2 SMNVEV (reference sequence). The V gene end was trimmed by 6 bases and the J gene end by 4 bases; junction bases not matched to a gene: 6. This CDR3 is CASSGTGVGYNSPLHF. In DNA form, the CDR3 reads TGTGCCAGCAGCGGGACAGGGGTAGGGTATAATTCACCCCTCCACTTT.

CDR3 amino acids: CASSYGGQENEKLFF. The CDR3 DNA is TGTGCCAGCTCCTACGGGGGTCAGGAGAATGAAAAACTGTTTTTT. The chain has TRBV6-5 and TRBJ1-4; possible D gene TRBD1, 5 bases. Between the trimmed V and J ends, which lost 8 bases and 5 bases, there was a span of 18 bases. Germline lookup yields CDR1 MNHEY and CDR2 SVGAGI. The CDR3 sequence is 15 residues long.

This rearrangement joins TRBV4-3 to TRBJ2-7; TRBD2 is a possible D gene (5 bases). CDR3 length: 16 amino acids. CDR1 LGHNA and CDR2 YSLEER come from the germline V gene. V lost 0 bases and J 3 bases, leaving 15 bases between the germline ends. CDR3 nucleotide sequence: TGCGCCAGCAGCCAAGATCGTAATAGCGAAAGCTACGAGCAGTACTTC. It translates to CASSQDRNSESYEQYF.

The V gene is TRBV29-1, the J gene TRBJ2-1, with D possibly matching TRBD2 (6 bases). The germline gives CDR1 SQVTM, CDR2 ANQGSEA. The V end was cut by 6 bases, the J end by 3 bases, with 21 bases between. The CDR3 length is 16 residues. The CDR3 DNA reads TGCAGCGTAGCCGCCTTGGCGGGGAGAAACTACAATGAGCAGTTCTTC. Its protein is CSVAALAGRNYNEQFF.

The chain joins TRBV3-1 to TRBJ2-1, with TRBD1 as a possible D gene (5 bases). The end of the DNA fits TRBJ2-7 better, so the J call may be wrong. The CDR3 is 16 residues long. The V gene's germline CDR1 is LGHDT and CDR2 YNNKEL (reference sequence). Here the CDR3 reads CASSQEGRPAYNEQYF. In nucleotides, the CDR3 is TGTGCCAGCAGCCAAGAGGGGCGCCCTGCCTACAATGAGCAGTACTTC.

V gene TRBV7-8 combines with J gene TRBJ2-5, with D tentatively TRBD2 (6 bases). Trimming took 4 bases from V and 11 from J, leaving 26 bases between them. CDR3 length: 16 amino acids. From germline, CDR1 is SGHVS and CDR2 FQNEAQ. CDR3 amino acids: CASSYQGLPSYNEQYF. CDR3 coding DNA: TGTGCCAGCAGCTACCAGGGACTTCCCTCCTACAATGAGCAGTACTTC.

The gene calls are TRBV4-2 and TRBJ2-7; 12 nucleotides match TRBD1. The germline gives CDR1 LGHNA, CDR2 YNFKEQ. The length of the CDR3 is 16 residues. J gave up 5 bases and V 0 bases, and 5 bases lay outside the gene matches. The CDR3 sequence: CASSQDGGQGADEQYF. CDR3 sequence (DNA): TGTGCCAGCAGCCAAGATGGGGGACAGGGGGCCGACGAGCAGTACTTC.

This chain uses TRBV3-1 with TRBJ2-1; a possible D gene is TRBD2 (6 bases). Trimming pared 1 base from V and 2 bases from J, leaving 9 bases between. The V gene's germline CDR1 is LGHDT and CDR2 YNNKEL (reference sequence). This CDR3 comprises 15 residues. CDR3 sequence reads: CASSQAASAYNEQFF. The CDR3 DNA reads TGTGCCAGCAGCCAAGCGGCTAGCGCCTACAATGAGCAGTTCTTC.

The chain is built from TRBV2 and TRBJ2-1; D perhaps matches TRBD1 (6 bases). Germline V gene lookup returns CDR1 SNHLY and CDR2 FYNNEI. This CDR3 comprises 13 residues. V dropped 11 bases and J dropped 4 bases, with 15 bases sitting between them. The CDR3 protein is CALQGSGYNEQFF. In DNA, the CDR3 is TGTGCCCTCCAGGGGTCAGGTTACAATGAGCAGTTCTTC.

V gene TRBV12-3 or TRBV12-4 combines with J gene TRBJ2-1; weak D call: TRBD1 (6 bases). V was trimmed by 5 bases and J by 2 bases, leaving 10 bases between them. The CDR3 is made up of 14 amino acids. CDR3 bases: TGTGCCAGCAGTAGACGGACAGCCTACAATGAGCAGTTCTTC. Its translation: CASSRRTAYNEQFF.

The chain carries TRBV6-6 and TRBJ2-7; the D is unclear. The CDR3 length is 13 residues. Germline V gene lookup returns CDR1 MNHNY and CDR2 SVGAGI (reference sequence). Between the trimmed V and J ends, which lost 6 bases and 3 bases, there was a span of 12 bases. CDR3 amino acids: CASRLGVGYEQYF. The CDR3 nucleotides read TGTGCCAGCAGATTGGGTGTAGGCTACGAGCAGTACTTC.

In this sample, this clonotype turned up a few times. This chain joins TRBV27 and TRBJ2-3; the match to TRBD2 covers 12 bases. Germline V lookup: CDR1 MNHEY, CDR2 SMNVEV (reference sequence). Trimming removed 7 bases from V and 2 bases from J; junction bases left unmatched: 10. This CDR3 has 17 residues. CDR3 protein: CASKSVTSGGITDTQYF. The CDR3 DNA follows: TGTGCCAGCAAGTCAGTGACTAGCGGGGGTATCACAGATACGCAGTATTTT.

This clonotype showed up just once. The chain recombines TRBV6-2 or TRBV6-3 with TRBJ2-5; 7 bases are a match to TRBD2. Per the germline V gene, CDR1 is MNHEY and CDR2 is SVGEGT. This CDR3 is 14 amino acids long. Unmatched junction bases numbered 5, after V lost 7 bases and J lost 0 bases. CDR3: CASNFGGDQETQYF. CDR3 sequence (DNA): TGTGCCAGCAATTTTGGGGGGGACCAAGAGACCCAGTACTTC.

The chain employs TRBV5-1 and TRBJ1-5; TRBD1 is a possible D gene (6 bases). V lost 2 bases and J lost 6, with 12 bases in between. Germline V gene sequence: CDR1 SGHRS, CDR2 YFSETQ. This CDR3 contains 14 residues. The CDR3 is CASSFEGGGQPQHF. The CDR3 DNA sequence: TGCGCCAGCAGCTTTGAGGGGGGCGGTCAGCCCCAGCATTTT.

The V gene is TRBV14, the J gene TRBJ2-3, with D uncertain. The germline CDR1 and CDR2 sequences are SGHDN and FVKESK. Deletions cut 0 bases from V and 7 bases from J, with 8 bases between. The CDR3 runs 13 residues. The CDR3 spells CASSQDPPHTQYF. In nucleotides, the CDR3 is TGTGCCAGCAGCCAAGACCCCCCCCATACGCAGTATTTT.

The rearrangement uses TRBV11-2 and TRBJ2-7; 9 nucleotides agree with TRBD1. V trimming: 4 bases; J trimming: 0 bases; junction bases outside the gene matches: 7. The CDR3 extends over 16 amino acids. The germline gives CDR1 SGHAT, CDR2 FQNNGV. The CDR3 spells CASSYEGTGISYEQYF. CDR3 DNA sequence: TGTGCCAGCAGCTATGAGGGGACAGGGATCTCCTACGAGCAGTACTTC. Drawing the rest from reference TRBV11-2 and TRBJ2-7, the complete variable domain is EAGVAQSPRYKIIEKRQSVAFWCNPISGHATLYWYQQILGQGPKLLIQFQNNGVVDDSQLPKDRFSAERLKGVDSTLKIQPAKLEDSAVYLCASSYEGTGISYEQYFGPGTRLTVT.